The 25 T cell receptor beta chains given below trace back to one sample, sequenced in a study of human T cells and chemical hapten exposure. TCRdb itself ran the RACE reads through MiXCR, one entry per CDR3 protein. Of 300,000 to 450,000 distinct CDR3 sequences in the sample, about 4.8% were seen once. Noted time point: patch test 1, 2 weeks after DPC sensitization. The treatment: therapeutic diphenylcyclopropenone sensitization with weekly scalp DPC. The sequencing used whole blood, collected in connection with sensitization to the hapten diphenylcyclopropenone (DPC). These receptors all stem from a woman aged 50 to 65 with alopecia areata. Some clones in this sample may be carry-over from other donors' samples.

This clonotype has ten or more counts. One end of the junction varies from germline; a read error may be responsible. The CDR3 region has the DNA TGTGCCAGCAGCCCCACCCAGCGGGGGAGAACCTACGGGCAGTACTTC. This sequence encodes CASSPTQRGRTYGQYF. The chain uses TRBV13 and TRBJ2-7; 8 bases are a match to TRBD2. This CDR3 is 16 amino acids long. Germline CDR1 reads PRHDT; CDR2 reads FYEKMQ (reference sequence). The whole variable domain, remainder taken from reference TRBV13 and TRBJ2-7, is AAGVIQSPRHLIKEKRETATLKCYPIPRHDTVYWYQQGPGQDPQFLISFYEKMQSDKGSIPDRFSAQQFSDYHSELNMSSLELGDSALYFCASSPTQRGRTYGQYFGPGTRLTVT.

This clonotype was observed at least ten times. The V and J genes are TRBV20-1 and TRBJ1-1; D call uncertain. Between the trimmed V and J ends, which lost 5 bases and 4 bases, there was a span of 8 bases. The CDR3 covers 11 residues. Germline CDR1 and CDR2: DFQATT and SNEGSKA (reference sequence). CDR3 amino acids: CSAPLGTEAFF. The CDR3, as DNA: TGCAGTGCTCCCTTGGGCACTGAAGCTTTCTTT.

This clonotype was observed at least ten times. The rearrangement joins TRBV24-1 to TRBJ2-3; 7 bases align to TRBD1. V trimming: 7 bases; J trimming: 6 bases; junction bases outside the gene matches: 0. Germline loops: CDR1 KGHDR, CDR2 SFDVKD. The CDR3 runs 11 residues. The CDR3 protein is CATRQGDTQYF. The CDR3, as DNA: TGTGCCACCAGACAGGGGGATACGCAGTATTTT.

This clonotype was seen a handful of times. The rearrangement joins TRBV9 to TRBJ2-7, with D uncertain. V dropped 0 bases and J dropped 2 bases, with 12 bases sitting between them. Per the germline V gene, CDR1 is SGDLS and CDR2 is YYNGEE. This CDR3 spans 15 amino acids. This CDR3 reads CASSVGVDLTYEQYF. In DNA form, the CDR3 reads TGTGCCAGCAGCGTAGGGGTGGATTTAACCTACGAGCAGTACTTC.

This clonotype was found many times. CDR3 nucleotide sequence: TGTGCCAGCAGTCCCGGTGGGAGCGGGAGCTATGAGCAGTTCTTC. Translating it yields CASSPGGSGSYEQFF. V and J are TRBV6-4 and TRBJ2-1; 8 bases align to TRBD2. The CDR3 is 15 amino acids. Trimming took 5 bases from V and 8 from J; bases not matched to a gene: 11. CDR1 is MRHNA, CDR2 SNTAGT, per germline.

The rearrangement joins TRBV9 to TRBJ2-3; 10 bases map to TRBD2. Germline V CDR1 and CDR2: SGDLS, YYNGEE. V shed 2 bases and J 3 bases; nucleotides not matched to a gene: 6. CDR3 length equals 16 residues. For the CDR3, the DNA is TGTGCCAGCAGCGTTGCTAGCGGGGGAAGGACAGATACGCAGTATTTT. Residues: CASSVASGGRTDTQYF.

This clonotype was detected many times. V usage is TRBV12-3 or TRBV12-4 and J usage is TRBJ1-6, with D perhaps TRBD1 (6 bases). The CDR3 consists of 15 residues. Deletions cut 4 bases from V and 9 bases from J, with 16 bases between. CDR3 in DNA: TGTGCCAGCAGTTCCCAAGGGGGGATCGGTTCACCCCTCCACTTT. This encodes CASSSQGGIGSPLHF.

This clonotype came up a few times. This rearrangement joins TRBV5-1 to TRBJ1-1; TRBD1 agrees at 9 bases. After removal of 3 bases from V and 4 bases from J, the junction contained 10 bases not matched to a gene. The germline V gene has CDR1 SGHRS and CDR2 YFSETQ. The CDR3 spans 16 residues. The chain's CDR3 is CASSSTGTGIGTEAFF. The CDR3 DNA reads TGCGCCAGCAGCTCTACCGGGACAGGGATTGGCACTGAAGCTTTCTTT.

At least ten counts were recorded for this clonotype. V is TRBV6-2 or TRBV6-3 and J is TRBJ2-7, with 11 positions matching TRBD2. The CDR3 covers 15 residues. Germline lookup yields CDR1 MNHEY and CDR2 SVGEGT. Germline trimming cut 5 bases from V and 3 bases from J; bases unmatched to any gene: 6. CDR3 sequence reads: CASSPLAGGHYEQYF. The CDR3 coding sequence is TGTGCCAGCAGTCCCCTAGCGGGAGGTCACTACGAGCAGTACTTC.

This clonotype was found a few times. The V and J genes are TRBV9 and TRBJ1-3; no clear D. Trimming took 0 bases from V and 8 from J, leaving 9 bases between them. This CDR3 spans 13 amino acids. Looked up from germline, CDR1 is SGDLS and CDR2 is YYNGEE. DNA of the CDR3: TGTGCCAGCAGCGTAGAAAGAGGAGACACCATATATTTT. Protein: CASSVERGDTIYF.

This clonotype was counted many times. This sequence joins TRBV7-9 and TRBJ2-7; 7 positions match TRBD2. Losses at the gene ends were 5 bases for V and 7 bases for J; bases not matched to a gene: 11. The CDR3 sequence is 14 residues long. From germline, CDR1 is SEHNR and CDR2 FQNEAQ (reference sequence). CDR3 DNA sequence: TGTGCCAGCAGCCGGATAGCGGGCCTAGGGGAGCAGTACTTC. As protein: CASSRIAGLGEQYF.

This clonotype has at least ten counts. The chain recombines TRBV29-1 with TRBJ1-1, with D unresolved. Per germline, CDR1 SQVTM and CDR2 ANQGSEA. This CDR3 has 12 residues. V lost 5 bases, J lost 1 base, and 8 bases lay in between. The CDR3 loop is CSVPTQNTEAFF. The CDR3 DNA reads TGCAGCGTTCCGACACAGAACACTGAAGCTTTCTTT.

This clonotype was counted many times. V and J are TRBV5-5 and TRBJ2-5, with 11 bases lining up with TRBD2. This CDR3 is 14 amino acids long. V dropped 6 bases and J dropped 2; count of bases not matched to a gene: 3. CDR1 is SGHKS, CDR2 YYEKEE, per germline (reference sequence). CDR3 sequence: CASTGTSGQETQYF. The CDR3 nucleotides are TGTGCCAGCACCGGGACTAGCGGTCAAGAGACCCAGTACTTC.

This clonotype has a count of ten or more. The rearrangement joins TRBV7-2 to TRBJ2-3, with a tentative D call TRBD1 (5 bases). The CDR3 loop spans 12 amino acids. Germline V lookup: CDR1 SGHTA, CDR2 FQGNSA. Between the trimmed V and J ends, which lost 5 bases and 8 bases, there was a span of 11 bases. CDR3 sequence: CASSPGRGTQYF. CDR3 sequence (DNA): TGTGCCAGCAGCCCAGGAAGGGGTACGCAGTATTTT.

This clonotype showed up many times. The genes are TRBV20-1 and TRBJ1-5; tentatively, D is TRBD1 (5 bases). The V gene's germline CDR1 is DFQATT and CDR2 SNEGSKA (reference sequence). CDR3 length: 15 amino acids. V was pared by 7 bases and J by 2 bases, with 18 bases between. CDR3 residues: CSVARRTGGNQPQHF. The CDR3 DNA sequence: TGCAGTGTCGCCAGGAGAACAGGAGGCAATCAGCCCCAGCATTTT.

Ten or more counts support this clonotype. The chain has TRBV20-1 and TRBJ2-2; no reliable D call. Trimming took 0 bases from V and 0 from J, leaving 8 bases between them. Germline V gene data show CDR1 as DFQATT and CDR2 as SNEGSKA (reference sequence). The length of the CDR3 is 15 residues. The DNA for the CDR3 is TGCAGTGCTAGAGATAGGCAGGCGAACACCGGGGAGCTGTTTTTT. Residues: CSARDRQANTGELFF.

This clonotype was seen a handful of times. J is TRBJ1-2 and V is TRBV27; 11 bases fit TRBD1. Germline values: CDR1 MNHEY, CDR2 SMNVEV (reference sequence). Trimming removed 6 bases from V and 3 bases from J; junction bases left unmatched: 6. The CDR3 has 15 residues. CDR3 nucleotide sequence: TGTGCCAGCAGATCGGGACAGGGGGTATACTATGGCTACACCTTC. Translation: CASRSGQGVYYGYTF.

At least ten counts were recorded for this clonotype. The CDR3 spells CSVVMGRWGQETQYF. Written as DNA, the CDR3 is TGCAGCGTTGTGATGGGGAGATGGGGACAAGAGACCCAGTACTTC. The chain recombines TRBV29-1 with TRBJ2-5; tentatively, D is TRBD2 (5 bases). The CDR3 runs to 15 residues. Trimming cost V 4 bases and J 2 bases, with 17 bases left between them. The germline gives CDR1 SQVTM, CDR2 ANQGSEA.

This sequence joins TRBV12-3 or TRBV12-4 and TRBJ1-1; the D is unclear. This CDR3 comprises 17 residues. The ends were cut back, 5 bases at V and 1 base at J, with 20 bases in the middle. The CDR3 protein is CASSPPRVTLGNTEAFF. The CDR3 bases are TGTGCCAGCAGTCCCCCGAGGGTAACTCTTGGGAACACTGAAGCTTTCTTT.

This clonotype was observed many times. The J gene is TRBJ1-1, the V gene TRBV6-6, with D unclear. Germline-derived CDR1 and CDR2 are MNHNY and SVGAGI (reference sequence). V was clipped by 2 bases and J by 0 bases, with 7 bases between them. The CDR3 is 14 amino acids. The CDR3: CASSYGQLNTEAFF. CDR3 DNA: TGTGCCAGCAGTTACGGCCAGTTGAACACTGAAGCTTTCTTT.

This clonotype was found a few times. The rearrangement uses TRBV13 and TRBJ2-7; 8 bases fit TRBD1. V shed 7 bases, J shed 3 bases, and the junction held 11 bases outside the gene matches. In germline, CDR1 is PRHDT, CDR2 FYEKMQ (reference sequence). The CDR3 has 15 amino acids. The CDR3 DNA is TGTGCCAGCACTCCCGGGACAGGACATTTCTACGAGCAGTACTTC. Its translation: CASTPGTGHFYEQYF.

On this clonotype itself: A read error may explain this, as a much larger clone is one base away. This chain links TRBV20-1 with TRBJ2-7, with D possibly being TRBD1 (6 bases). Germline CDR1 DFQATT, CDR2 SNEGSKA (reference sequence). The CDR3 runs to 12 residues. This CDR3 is CRARDNRDEQYF. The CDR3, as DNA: TGCCGTGCTAGAGACAACAGGGACGAGCAGTACTTC.

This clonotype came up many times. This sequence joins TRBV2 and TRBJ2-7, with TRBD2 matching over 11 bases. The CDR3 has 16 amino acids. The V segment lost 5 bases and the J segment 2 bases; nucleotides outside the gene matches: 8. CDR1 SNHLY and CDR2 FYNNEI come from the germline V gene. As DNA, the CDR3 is TGTGCCAGCAGTTTGTATGGGACTAGCGGCCCCTACGAGCAGTACTTC. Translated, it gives CASSLYGTSGPYEQYF.

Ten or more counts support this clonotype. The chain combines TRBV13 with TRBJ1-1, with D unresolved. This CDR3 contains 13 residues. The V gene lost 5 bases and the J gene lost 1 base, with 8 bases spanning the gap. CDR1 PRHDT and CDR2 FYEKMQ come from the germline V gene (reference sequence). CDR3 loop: CASSRETNTEAFF. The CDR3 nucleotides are TGTGCCAGCAGCCGGGAGACGAACACTGAAGCTTTCTTT.

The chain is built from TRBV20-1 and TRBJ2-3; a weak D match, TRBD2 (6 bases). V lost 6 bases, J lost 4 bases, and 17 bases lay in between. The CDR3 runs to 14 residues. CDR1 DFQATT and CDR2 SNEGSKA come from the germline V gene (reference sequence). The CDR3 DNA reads TGCAGTGCAGAGGACGGGAGAGGGGCAGATACGCAGTATTTT. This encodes CSAEDGRGADTQYF.